This TCR beta chain was retrieved from a study of shared clonotypes between healthy human individuals. The CDR3 runs to 13 residues. The germline V gene has CDR1 SGHRS and CDR2 YFSETQ. With 7 bases removed from V and 4 bases from J, the gap between germline ends came to 13 bases. PCR replicates from unsorted PBMC used approximately 290 ng DNA, and this amount was 25,000 to 35,000 T cell genomes. The data were produced by immunoSEQ multiplex PCR, yet TCRdb's version contains in-frame clones alone and is incomplete. The sample lists approximately 470,000 clones, about 85% seen once, with roughly an eighth in the top ten.

This TCR was sampled from a woman aged 35 to 49 in good health. Some clones in this sample may be carry-over from other donors' samples. This chain connects TRBV5-1 to TRBJ2-3, with D unresolved. The specimen was PBMCs. The CDR3 loop reads CASASVGPDTQYF. The CDR3 DNA sequence: TGCGCCAGCGCCTCGGTAGGACCAGATACGCAGTATTTT.